Listed below are T cell receptor beta chains from one sample, sequenced in a study of PD-1 blockade in classical Hodgkin lymphoma. TCRdb keeps only in-frame clones here, not all; method: immunoSEQ multiplex PCR. The sample has 43,000 or so clones, roughly 73% seen once. The specimen was peripheral blood mononuclear cells (PBMCs), collected before the fourth cycle of nivolumab. Receptors originate from a human donor with classical Hodgkin lymphoma. The CDR3 runs from the conserved cysteine through the conserved F or W. A D gene is named only where the DNA matches it firmly. Some rows have no size entry. The others give once, few or many, or a class for an expanded clone.

- | TRBJ2-5 | TRBD2 | TRBV19 | TGTGCCAGTAGTGCGCAGGCTAGCGGGGGAGAGACCCAGTACTTC | CASSAQASGGETQYF
few | TRBJ1-4 | TRBD1 | TRBV7-7 | TGTGCCAGCAGCTCCACCGACAGGGGAAATGAAAAACTGTTTTTT | CASSSTDRGNEKLFF
few | TRBJ1-1 | - | TRBV6-1 | TGTGCCAGCAGTGAACCGTTTCAGGGCACTGAAGCTTTCTTT | CASSEPFQGTEAFF
- | TRBJ1-4 | TRBD1 | TRBV2 | TGTGCCAGCGGGGGTAGGGGGCTATTTGAAAAACTGTTTTTT | CASGGRGLFEKLFF
- | TRBJ2-1 | TRBD2 | TRBV6-5 | TGTGCCAGCAGTTACTCTACTAGCGGGGTTTTTGAGCAGTTCTTC | CASSYSTSGVFEQFF
- | TRBJ1-2 | TRBD1 | TRBV6-5 | TGTGCCAGCAGTAATACAGGGGGGGGTAACTATGGCTACACCTTC | CASSNTGGGNYGYTF
- | TRBJ1-3 | - | TRBV7-2 | TGTGCCAGCAGCTTAGGGGGGGTACTCTCTGGAAACACCATATATTTT | CASSLGGVLSGNTIYF
- | TRBJ2-5 | - | TRBV5-1 | TGCGCCAGCAGCTCAGCAATTTTGGGGGGTCTAGAGACCCAGTACTTC | CASSSAILGGLETQYF
- | TRBJ2-2 | TRBD1 | TRBV4-3 | TGCGCCAGCAGCCAAGAAGGACAGGGCTTGAACACCGGGGAGCTGTTTTTT | CASSQEGQGLNTGELFF
- | TRBJ1-1 | TRBD1 | TRBV18 | TGTGCCACCGCCCGAAGGCAGGGGGACACTGAAGCTTTCTTT | CATARRQGDTEAFF
- | TRBJ1-1 | - | TRBV4-1 | TGCGCCAGCAGCCAAGAGTCGGGGGCCCGTGAAGCTTTCTTT | CASSQESGAREAFF
- | TRBJ1-6 | - | TRBV4-3 | TGCGCCAGCAGCCAAGATTGGGTACCGGATTCACCCCTCCACTTT | CASSQDWVPDSPLHF
- | TRBJ2-7 | TRBD2 | TRBV10-2 | TGCGCCAGCAGTGAGGGGAGGGGCTACTACGAGCAGTACTTC | CASSEGRGYYEQYF
- | TRBJ1-2 | TRBD1 | TRBV4-1 | TGCGCCAGCAGTTTCGGCGGGACAGGGGTTGTATGGAACTATGGCTACACCTTC | CASSFGGTGVVWNYGYTF
- | TRBJ2-7 | TRBD1 | TRBV27 | TGTGCCAGCCAGGCGCGACAGGGGGGCTACGAGCAGTACTTC | CASQARQGGYEQYF
- | TRBJ2-3 | - | TRBV12-5 | TGTGCTAGTGGTTTGGTACTCAGTGGCAGGGGCCCAGATACGCAGTATTTT | CASGLVLSGRGPDTQYF
- | TRBJ1-3 | TRBD1 | TRBV5-1 | TGCGCCAGCAGCTTTGGATCGACAGGGCCCAGAAACACCATATATTTT | CASSFGSTGPRNTIYF
- | TRBJ2-1 | TRBD2 | TRBV11-1 | TGTGCCAGCAGCTTCAACGAGCGGGGGAGGGAGCAGTTCTTC | CASSFNERGREQFF
- | TRBJ2-3 | - | TRBV7-6 | TGTGCCAGCAGCTTGAATTTCCCGACGGGTGGCACAGATACGCAGTATTTT | CASSLNFPTGGTDTQYF
- | TRBJ2-3 | - | TRBV5-1 | TGCGCCAGCAGCTTGGGGTCGGCTAGCGGCACAGATACGCAGTATTTT | CASSLGSASGTDTQYF
- | TRBJ2-3 | - | TRBV10-2 | TGCGCCAGCAGTGATATGGGGGGGCAGTCAAGTTTT | CASSDMGGQSSF
- | TRBJ1-3 | TRBD1 | TRBV4-2 | TGTGCCAGCAGCCCTTCAGGGGGACCAGGTTTTACCACCATATATTTT | CASSPSGGPGFTTIYF
- | TRBJ2-5 | - | TRBV7-8 | TGTGCCAGCAGCTTGTCCTGGGACCCCGGGCAAGAGACCCAGTACTTC | CASSLSWDPGQETQYF
- | TRBJ2-7 | - | TRBV28 | TGTGCCAGCAGTCCCGCCTACGAGCAGTACTTC | CASSPAYEQYF
- | TRBJ2-1 | - | TRBV5-1 | TGCGCCAGCAGCTTGGGGCAGGCTTACAATGAGCAGTTCTTC | CASSLGQAYNEQFF
once | TRBJ2-5 | TRBD2 | TRBV9 | TGTGCCAGCAGCGTATCGGGGACTAGTGGGGGCCAAGAGACCCAGTACTTC | CASSVSGTSGGQETQYF
- | TRBJ1-4 | - | TRBV19 | TGTGCCAGTAGTACACAACGAGGGGCCGGCGAAAAACTGTTTTTT | CASSTQRGAGEKLFF
- | TRBJ1-1 | - | TRBV11-2 | TGTGCCAGCAGCATAGGGGTTTCCACTGAAGCTTTCTTT | CASSIGVSTEAFF
- | TRBJ1-1 | TRBD1 | TRBV6-6 | TGTGCCAGCAGTTATCAGGGGGACACTGAAGCTTTCTTT | CASSYQGDTEAFF
- | TRBJ2-7 | - | TRBV5-1 | TGCGCCAGCAGCGAAAACAGGGTAGAAATCGACGAGCAGTACTTC | CASSENRVEIDEQYF
- | TRBJ2-1 | TRBD1 | TRBV27 | TGTGCCAGCAGTTTAACAGGGGGCATGATCAATGAGCAGTTCTTC | CASSLTGGMINEQFF
- | TRBJ1-1 | - | TRBV7-2 | TGTGCCAGCAGCACCGGACCGAACACTGAAGCTTTCTTT | CASSTGPNTEAFF
- | TRBJ1-2 | TRBD1 | TRBV7-2 | TGTGCCAGCAGCCCCGGGACAGGGACTGGCTACACCTTC | CASSPGTGTGYTF
- | TRBJ2-2 | - | TRBV7-9 | TGTGCCAGCAGCCCAGGGGCTAGCTTGATCACCGGGGAGCTGTTTTTT | CASSPGASLITGELFF
- | TRBJ1-1 | - | TRBV28 | TGTGCCACCAACCCCGACGGGTACACTGAAGCTTTCTTT | CATNPDGYTEAFF
- | TRBJ2-6 | - | TRBV6-5 | TGTGCCAGCAGTTGGGGGATGTCTGGGGCCAACGTCCTGACTTTC | CASSWGMSGANVLTF
- | TRBJ1-1 | - | TRBV28 | TGTGCCAGCAGTCGAGGGGACGCGGGTATGAACACTGAAGCTTTCTTT | CASSRGDAGMNTEAFF
- | TRBJ1-1 | - | TRBV4-3 | TGCGCCAGCAGATGGGAGACCGGGGGGGAAGCTTTCTTT | CASRWETGGEAFF
- | TRBJ2-2 | - | TRBV5-1 | TGCGCCAGCAGCCTGAACACCGGGGAGCTGTTTTTT | CASSLNTGELFF
- | TRBJ1-6 | TRBD1 | TRBV11-2 | TGTGCCAGCAGCCCTGGGACAGGCGCCTATAATTCACCCCTCCACTTT | CASSPGTGAYNSPLHF
few | TRBJ2-7 | TRBD1 | TRBV6-5 | TGTGCCAGCAGTTACAGGACAGGGGCGGGAGAGCAGTACTTC | CASSYRTGAGEQYF
- | TRBJ2-6 | TRBD1 | TRBV28 | TGTGCCAGCAGTTCGGGACAGGCACCAACCTTTTACGGGGCCAACGTCCTGACTTTC | CASSSGQAPTFYGANVLTF
- | TRBJ2-1 | - | TRBV19 | TGTGCCAGTAGCGAGACAGCGACCTACAATGAGCAGTTCTTC | CASSETATYNEQFF
- | TRBJ1-1 | - | TRBV2 | TGTGCCAGCAGTTCCCGGGGAATGAACACTGAAGCTTTCTTT | CASSSRGMNTEAFF
- | TRBJ1-1 | TRBD1 | TRBV6-6 | TGTGCCAGCAGTCGAGACAGGGGTGAAGCTTTCTTT | CASSRDRGEAFF
- | TRBJ2-5 | - | TRBV7-2 | TGTGCCAGCAGCTTATTTGGTGGCTACCAAGAGACCCAGTACTTC | CASSLFGGYQETQYF
- | TRBJ2-1 | - | TRBV18 | TGTGCCAGCTCCCAACAGGGTTATGAGCAGTTCTTC | CASSQQGYEQFF
- | TRBJ1-5 | - | TRBV6-6 | TGTGCCAGCAGCGTCAGGGCGGGAAGCAATCAGCCCCAGCATTTT | CASSVRAGSNQPQHF
- | TRBJ2-7 | - | TRBV27 | TGTGCCAGCAGGGGGGGACACTACGAGCAGTACTTC | CASRGGHYEQYF
- | TRBJ1-5 | - | TRBV10-3 | TGTGCCATCAGTGAGTCGGAAGGTCAGCCCCAGCATTTT | CAISESEGQPQHF